The entry below describes one T cell receptor (beta chain). The antigen it recognizes is unknown. Base quality data are lacking; no much larger clone is found one base away. These data originate in a study of Ad26.COV2.S vaccination and SARS-CoV-2 variants (dated by TCRdb to about 2021). In terms of the full investigation: Donors in the vaccine arm were drawn from COV1001, a phase I-IIa trial of Ad26.COV2.S in healthy adults that was multicentre, randomized, double-blind and placebo-controlled. The TCR-sequenced set comprised about 32 samples: some 20 Ad26.COV2.S vaccine recipients, 5 placebo recipients and 8 SARS-CoV-2 convalescent individuals. Participants in the trial were split at random into five groups of five each, receiving low-dose or high-dose Ad26.COV2.S once or twice, or else placebo on both occasions. Ad26.COV2.S was administered intramuscularly at 5 x 10^10 or 1 x 10^11 viral particles, either as a single shot or as two shots given 56 days apart. TCRbeta repertoire sequencing was used to assess the specificity and breadth of SARS-CoV-2-reactive T cell receptors after Ad26.COV2.S vaccination. Investigators did not know the trial group allocation while performing experiments and assessing outcomes.

TCRbeta CDR3 regions were sequenced with the immunoSEQ Assay. After extraction, genomic DNA underwent amplification by bias-controlled multiplex PCR, followed by high-throughput sequencing. The published analysis was carried out like this. To quantify the absolute abundance of every unique TCRbeta CDR3 region, sequences were collapsed and filtered. T cell fraction was estimated by normalization of TCRbeta template counts to usable DNA, with usable DNA being measured through amplification of reference genes present in all nucleated cells. Repertoire TCRs were annotated as SARS-CoV-2-specific when V gene, CDR3 amino acid sequence and J gene were exactly matched to a known reactive TCR set. The reference SARS-CoV-2 TCR set was obtained from MIRA and was filtered for enrichment in COVID-19-positive ImmuneCODE repertoires, whereby public or cross-reactive TCRs were removed. Drawing on the MIRA antigens, annotated TCRs were analysed further at the level of specific ORF or position within ORF. Depth was the summed frequency of annotated unique rearrangements, while breadth was defined as annotated unique rearrangements over total unique productive rearrangements. TCR breadth was compared between groups using two-sided Wilcoxon rank-sum tests. TCRdb's version of the immuneACCESS table is confined to in-frame rearrangements and falls short of the full clone set. An unresolved V gene accounts for under half of the shortfall where checked; the remainder is of unknown origin. V, J and clone size derive from that table, while D and trimming were established from the DNA sequence. Counted in this sample were 300,000 to 400,000 clones; approximately 87% of them appeared once. The top ten constitute about 5% of the sample.

The sample's treatment or condition label, decoded: about 20 received Ad26.COV2.S at low or high dose, single or two shots; about 5 received placebo; per-sample allocation not given. Repertoires of vaccine and placebo recipients were sequenced from samples taken on day 63 after the first injection. Between 29 July and 7 August 2020, Cohort 1b enrolled fewer than 30 adults aged 18-55 years at one site in Boston, USA. Ad26.COV2.S consisted of a replication-incompetent adenovirus type 26 vector by which a prefusion-stabilized SARS-CoV-2 spike protein from the original Wuhan strain was expressed. On the study overall, not on this receptor specifically: Vaccine and placebo recipients had comparable non-spike TCR breadth, which fits with the vaccine containing only spike. After vaccination, spike-specific CD8+ and CD4+ T cell responses were reported to show substantial breadth. Ad26.COV2.S recipients had higher spike-specific TCR breadth than placebo recipients (P = 0.0014). The authors noted that the TCR breadth and depth analyses may have underestimated total T cell responses. The study was not powered to compare responses between vaccine doses or regimens.

CDR1 and CDR2, per the germline V gene, are SNHLY and FYNNEI. V ends up 5 bases short and J 0 bases short, with an unmatched junction base count of 2. Its CDR3 holds 14 amino acids, cysteine through phenylalanine. Of all the DNA, just the CDR3 is kept, 42 bases in frame from base 1. The TCR comes from a person aged 18 to 65 who received the Ad26.COV2.S COVID-19 vaccine or a placebo. The material sequenced was peripheral blood, taken in a trial of Ad26.COV2.S vaccine versus placebo. Recombination connected TRBV2 to TRBJ1-1, with 8 bases matching TRBD1. The CDR3 corresponds to CASSKTGVNTEAFF. The sequenced DNA: TGTGCCAGCAGTAAGACAGGGGTGAACACTGAAGCTTTCTTT.